The 12 T cell receptor beta chains reported below all come from one sample, sequenced in a study of T-cell memory formation after mild COVID-19. TCRdb fed the 5' RACE reads into MiXCR, producing one record per CDR3 protein. Of about 430,000 distinct CDR3 sequences in the sample, about a sixth were seen once. Sequencing input: PBMCs or a T cell subset sorted from them (not recorded which). The source of these receptors is a young man who had mild COVID-19 (a few samples of this study predate the infection). Cell type and time point are not known.

The chain is built from TRBV18 and TRBJ1-2; D unclear. Germline CDR1 reads KGHSH; CDR2 reads LQKENI. CDR3 size: 13 residues. Trimming took off 1 base at V and 5 bases at J, with 8 bases between the two ends. This CDR3 is CASSPRSEYGYTF. The CDR3 coding sequence is TGTGCCAGCTCACCACGGTCGGAATATGGCTACACCTTC.

The chain combines TRBV18 with TRBJ2-7, with TRBD1 matching over 9 bases. CDR1 KGHSH and CDR2 LQKENI come from the germline V gene. The CDR3 has 15 residues. V lost 3 bases to trimming and J lost 7 bases; unmatched junction nucleotides: 10. The CDR3 protein is CASSPSGTGFIEQYF. CDR3 DNA sequence: TGTGCCAGCTCACCCTCGGGGACAGGGTTTATTGAGCAGTACTTC.

The CDR3 spells CASSFDRDLGAAFF. CDR3 in DNA: TGTGCCAGCAGTTTCGACAGGGACCTCGGAGCGGCTTTCTTT. The V call is TRBV2, the J call TRBJ1-1, with 7 positions matching TRBD1. Germline V gene data show CDR1 as SNHLY and CDR2 as FYNNEI. The junction had 14 bases not matched to a gene; V was cut back by 5 bases and J by 11 bases. The CDR3 loop spans 14 amino acids.

This clonotype was seen a handful of times. V gene TRBV7-9 combines with J gene TRBJ1-1; D remains unclear. Germline CDR1 and CDR2: SEHNR and FQNEAQ (reference sequence). This CDR3 has 15 residues. V was cut by 5 bases and J by 1 base, with 14 bases left in between. CDR3 bases: TGTGCCAGCAGCACACTAGTCAGAACGAACACTGAAGCTTTCTTT. Translation: CASSTLVRTNTEAFF.

This clonotype appeared a few times. The J gene is TRBJ2-1, the V gene TRBV30; D not certain. CDR3 size: 11 residues. Germline CDR1 is GTSNPN and CDR2 is SVGIG (reference sequence). Trimming stripped 1 base from V and 8 bases from J, with 6 bases between. The CDR3 DNA sequence: TGTGCCTGGAGTGAAATCGATGAGCAGTTCTTC. It encodes CAWSEIDEQFF.

This clonotype was counted a few times. The rearrangement uses TRBV11-2 and TRBJ1-3; D is unresolved. Per germline, CDR1 SGHAT and CDR2 FQNNGV. V lost 3 bases to trimming and J lost 4 bases, with 10 bases between them. The CDR3 covers 14 residues. CDR3 in DNA: TGTGCCAGCAGCTTTCAAGGAGCGGGAAACACCATATATTTT. This gives the protein CASSFQGAGNTIYF.

The V call is TRBV7-3, the J call TRBJ2-2; no firm D call. CDR3 length: 14 residues. The germline V gene has CDR1 SGHTA and CDR2 FQGTGA. Trimming removed 7 bases from V and 4 bases from J, with 13 bases in between. The CDR3 here is CASTLTPATGELFF. DNA of the CDR3: TGTGCCAGCACCTTGACTCCGGCCACCGGGGAGCTGTTTTTT.

The V and J genes are TRBV4-1 and TRBJ1-1; 7 nucleotides match TRBD1. This CDR3 spans 17 amino acids. V was clipped by 5 bases and J by 0 bases; unmatched bases: 12. Per the germline V gene, CDR1 is MGHRA and CDR2 is YSYEKL. For the CDR3, the DNA is TGCGCCAGCAGCAGGGCACCCGGGACAGCCCTGAACACTGAAGCTTTCTTT. Protein sequence: CASSRAPGTALNTEAFF.

The chain carries TRBV2 and TRBJ2-2; either TRBD1 or TRBD2 may supply D (5 bases each). This CDR3 has 13 residues. Germline V gives CDR1 SNHLY, CDR2 FYNNEI. Trimming pared 5 bases from V and 6 bases from J, leaving 10 bases between. CDR3: CASSRDGPGELFF. The CDR3 bases are TGTGCCAGCAGTAGGGACGGCCCCGGGGAGCTGTTTTTT.

This chain uses TRBV4-2 with TRBJ2-1; 7 bases agree with TRBD2. Per germline, CDR1 LGHNA and CDR2 YNFKEQ. V dropped 0 bases and J dropped 7; count of bases not matched to a gene: 9. This CDR3 is built from 16 residues. The CDR3 sequence is CASSQDLRTSINEQFF. CDR3 sequence (DNA): TGTGCCAGCAGCCAAGATCTAAGGACTAGTATAAATGAGCAGTTCTTC.

This clonotype was seen a handful of times. The chain uses TRBV24-1 and TRBJ2-3, with D perhaps TRBD1 or TRBD2 (5 bases each). The CDR3 totals 17 residues. CDR1 and CDR2 from the germline V gene are KGHDR and SFDVKD. Trimming removed 9 bases at V and 4 bases at J, with 25 bases between. In DNA form, the CDR3 reads TGTGCCACCGGTGGAGGTCGGGCAGGGCTCTTGGCAGATACGCAGTATTTT. Encoded protein: CATGGGRAGLLADTQYF.

In its sample, this clonotype was seen many times. The rearrangement joins TRBV5-1 to TRBJ2-5; 8 nucleotides align to TRBD1. Losses at the gene ends were 4 bases for V and 4 bases for J; bases not matched to a gene: 6. The germline gives CDR1 SGHRS, CDR2 YFSETQ. CDR3 length: 14 residues. Here the CDR3 reads CASSGGQVLETQYF. The CDR3 region has the DNA TGCGCCAGCAGCGGGGGACAGGTGTTAGAGACCCAGTACTTC.